This T cell receptor beta chain comes out of a study of shared clonotypes between healthy human individuals. Turning to this clone: Its specificity is unknown.

The CDR3 loop spans 14 amino acids. Between the trimmed V and J ends, which lost 2 bases and 5 bases, there was a span of 12 bases. Germline assignment: CDR1 SNHLY and CDR2 FYNNEI. Each sample came from a Caucasian adult donor living in Nashville, Tennessee. Broader study findings: Naive subsets usually exceeded memory subsets in estimated richness.

Deep-level settings were used for running the assay. Some clones are missing from TCRdb's copy, which holds only in-frame ones; the method was immunoSEQ multiplex PCR. Here the sample spans about 690,000 clones, around 91% being singletons. The TCR was taken from a man between 18 and 29 years old in good health. Some clones in this sample may be carry-over from other donors' samples. Sequencing was performed on memory CD8+ T cells from PBMCs. Subset reported: CD45RO+ cells pooled with CCR7-negative TemRA cells. This sequence joins TRBV2 and TRBJ1-2; tentatively, D is TRBD1 (6 bases). The CDR3 bases are TGTGCCAGCAGTGAACTCCCCCAGGGGTATGGCTACACCTTC. Translated: CASSELPQGYGYTF.